These T cell receptor beta chains were read from a single sample in a study of CD8+CD57+ T cells in acquired aplastic anemia. TCRdb re-analysed the reads in MiXCR, keeping a single row per CDR3 protein. The sample consists of about 110,000 distinct CDR3 sequences, less than 65% of them appearing once. Material for sequencing was sorted CD4+, CD8+, or CD8+CD57+ T cells (not recorded which) from PBMCs. All receptors derive from a human donor in good health, serving as a control. Both conserved end residues are part of each CDR3. The order of the fields is V gene, J gene, CDR3 protein.

>TRBV9|TRBJ2-3
CASSEISGTRDTQCF
>TRBV25-1|TRBJ2-4
CASSLRDDIQYF
>TRBV19|TRBJ1-6
CAGREGNSPLHF
>TRBV6-5|TRBJ1-1
CASGLAYRDMNTEAFF
>TRBV14|TRBJ2-7
CASSQGGADSYEQYF
>TRBV5-6|TRBJ2-1
CATNRQGNEQFF
>TRBV5-6|TRBJ1-2
CASSFRGGGHGYTF
>TRBV20-1|TRBJ2-1
CSAGAGWVYNEQFF
>TRBV2|TRBJ1-1
CASSAGADCYTVLQPEAFF
>TRBV5-6|TRBJ2-7
CASSLNSGGFYEQYF